This T cell receptor beta chain emerged from a study of blood T cell repertoires in COVID-19. Clinical history as reported by participants underpinned cohort assignment. CDR3 size: 21 residues. The germline V gene has CDR1 LGHDT and CDR2 YNNKEL (reference sequence). V dropped 1 base and J dropped 0; count of bases not matched to a gene: 14. The repertoire was sequenced with immunoSEQ multiplex PCR; TCRdb's copy has only in-frame clones and lacks some. The sample lists some 320,000 clones, 90% to 95% seen once, with around 3.9% in the top ten. The receptor's source is a woman aged 25 to 39 who had been exposed to COVID-19. The sequenced sample was PBMCs or T cells enriched from blood (not recorded which). The chain joins TRBV3-1 (or the pseudogene TRBV3-2) to TRBJ1-6; TRBD1 matches at 8 bases. In DNA form, the CDR3 reads TGTGCCAGCAGCCAAGGGGGTTGGGGGACAGGCTTGAGCTCCTATAATTCACCCCTCCACTTT. This sequence encodes CASSQGGWGTGLSSYNSPLHF.